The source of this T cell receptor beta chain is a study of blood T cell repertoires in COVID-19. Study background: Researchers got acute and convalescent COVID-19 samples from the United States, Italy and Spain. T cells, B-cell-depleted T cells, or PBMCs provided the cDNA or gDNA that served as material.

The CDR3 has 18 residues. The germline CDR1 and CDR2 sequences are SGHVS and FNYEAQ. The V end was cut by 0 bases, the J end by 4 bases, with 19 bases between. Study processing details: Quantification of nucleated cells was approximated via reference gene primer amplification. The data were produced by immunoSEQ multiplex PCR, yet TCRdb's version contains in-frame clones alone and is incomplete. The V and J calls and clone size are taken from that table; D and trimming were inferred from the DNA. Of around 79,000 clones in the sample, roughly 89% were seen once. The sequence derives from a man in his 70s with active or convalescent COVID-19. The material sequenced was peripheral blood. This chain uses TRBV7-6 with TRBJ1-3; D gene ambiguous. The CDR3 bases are TGTGCCAGCAGCTTAGCGCAGTCCCCACCACGGAGAGGAAACACCATATATTTT. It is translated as CASSLAQSPPRRGNTIYF.